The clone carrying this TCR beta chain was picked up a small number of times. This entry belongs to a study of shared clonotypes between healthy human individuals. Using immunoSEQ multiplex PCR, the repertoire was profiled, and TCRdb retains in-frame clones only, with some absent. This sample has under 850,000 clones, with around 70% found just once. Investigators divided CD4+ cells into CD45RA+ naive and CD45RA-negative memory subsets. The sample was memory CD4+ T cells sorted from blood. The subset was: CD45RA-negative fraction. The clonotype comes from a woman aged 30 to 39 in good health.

The CDR3 sequence is CASSQGREQPQHF. CDR3 nucleotide sequence: TGTGCCAGCAGCCAAGGACGAGAGCAGCCCCAGCATTTT. This chain connects TRBV4-2 to TRBJ1-5, with D hard to call. There are 13 residues in the CDR3. The V end was cut by 1 base, the J end by 7 bases, with 8 bases between. Germline CDR1 LGHNA, CDR2 YNFKEQ.